Described below is a single TCR beta chain sequence and its context. Its antigen is currently unknown. This entry is derived from a study of Ad26.COV2.S vaccination and SARS-CoV-2 variants. Across the study: Donor had been placed in the Ad26.COV2.S arm of the COV1001 trial. Administration of Ad26.COV2.S was intramuscular, either once or twice 56 days apart.

CDR3 length: 15 residues. V was pared by 6 bases and J by 1 base, with 14 bases between. CDR1 and CDR2 from the germline V gene are LNHDA and SQIVND (reference sequence). This sample's treatment: roughly 20 received Ad26.COV2.S at low or high dose, single or two shots; roughly five received placebo; per-sample allocation not given. It was on day 63 after the first vaccine or placebo injection that samples were taken. Participants' vaccine, an Ad26 vector, delivered Wuhan-strain SARS-CoV-2 spike. Regarding the study as a whole: Vaccinees reportedly had broad spike-specific CD8+ and CD4+ T cell responses.

Clones were sequenced by immunoSEQ multiplex PCR, and TCRdb holds only the in-frame ones, with some missing. The profile shows a few hundred thousand clones, 80% to 90% of them singletons. The source material was peripheral blood, sampled in a trial of Ad26.COV2.S vaccine versus placebo. The receptor comes from a person between 18 and 65 years old who received the Ad26.COV2.S COVID-19 vaccine or a placebo. This sequence joins TRBV19 and TRBJ2-3, with a tentative D call TRBD2 (8 bases). CDR3 bases: TGTGCCAGTAGACAGGGGCGGGGGGGCACAGATACGCAGTATTTT. Translated: CASRQGRGGTDTQYF.